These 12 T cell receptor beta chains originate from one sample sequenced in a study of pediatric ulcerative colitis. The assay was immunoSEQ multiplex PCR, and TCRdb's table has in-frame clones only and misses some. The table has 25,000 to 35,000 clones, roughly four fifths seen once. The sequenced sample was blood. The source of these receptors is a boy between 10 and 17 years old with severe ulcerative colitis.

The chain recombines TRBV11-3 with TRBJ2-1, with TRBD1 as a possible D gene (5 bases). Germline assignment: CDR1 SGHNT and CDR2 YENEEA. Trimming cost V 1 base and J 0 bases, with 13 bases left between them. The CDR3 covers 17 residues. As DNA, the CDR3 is TGTGCCAGCAGCTTAGTTACAGGCCGAATCTCCTACAATGAGCAGTTCTTC. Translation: CASSLVTGRISYNEQFF.

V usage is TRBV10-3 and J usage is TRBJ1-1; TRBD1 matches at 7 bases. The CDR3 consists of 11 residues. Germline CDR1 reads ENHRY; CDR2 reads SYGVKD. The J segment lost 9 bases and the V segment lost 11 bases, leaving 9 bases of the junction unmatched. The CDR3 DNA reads TGTGCCTCGCAACAGGGGAGAAAAGCTTTCTTT. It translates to CASQQGRKAFF.

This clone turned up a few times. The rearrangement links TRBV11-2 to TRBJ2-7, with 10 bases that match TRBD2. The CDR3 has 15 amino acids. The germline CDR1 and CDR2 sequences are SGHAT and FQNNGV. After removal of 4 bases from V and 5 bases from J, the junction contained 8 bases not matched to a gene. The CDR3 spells CASSSIGLAVNEQYF. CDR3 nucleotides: TGTGCCAGCAGCTCGATTGGACTAGCGGTAAACGAGCAGTACTTC.

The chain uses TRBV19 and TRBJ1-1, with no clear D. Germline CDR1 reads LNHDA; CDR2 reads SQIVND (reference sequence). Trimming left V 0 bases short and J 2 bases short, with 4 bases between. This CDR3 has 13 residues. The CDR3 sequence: CASSIDLNTEAFF. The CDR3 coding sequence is TGTGCCAGTAGTATAGACCTTAACACTGAAGCTTTCTTT. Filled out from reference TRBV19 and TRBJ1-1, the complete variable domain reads DGGITQSPKYLFRKEGQNVTLSCEQNLNHDAMYWYRQDPGQGLRLIYYSQIVNDFQKGDIAEGYSVSREKKESFPLTVTSAQKNPTAFYLCASSIDLNTEAFFGQGTRLTVV.

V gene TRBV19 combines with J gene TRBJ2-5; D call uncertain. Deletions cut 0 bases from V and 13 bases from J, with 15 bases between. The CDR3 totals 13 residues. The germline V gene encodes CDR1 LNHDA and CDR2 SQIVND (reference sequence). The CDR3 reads CASSIDSVQCPYF. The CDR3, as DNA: TGTGCCAGTAGTATAGATTCGGTTCAATGTCCGTACTTC.

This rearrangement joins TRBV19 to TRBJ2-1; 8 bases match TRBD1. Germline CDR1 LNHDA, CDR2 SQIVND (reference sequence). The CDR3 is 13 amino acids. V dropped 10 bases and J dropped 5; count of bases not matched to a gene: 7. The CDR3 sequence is CATKQGGHNEQFF. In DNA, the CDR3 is TGTGCCACCAAACAGGGGGGCCACAATGAGCAGTTCTTC.

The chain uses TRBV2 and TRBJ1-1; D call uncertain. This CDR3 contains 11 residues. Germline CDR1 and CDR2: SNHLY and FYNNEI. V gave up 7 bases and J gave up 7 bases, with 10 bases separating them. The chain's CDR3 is CASIRVGEAFF. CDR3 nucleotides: TGTGCCAGCATCCGAGTGGGTGAAGCTTTCTTT.

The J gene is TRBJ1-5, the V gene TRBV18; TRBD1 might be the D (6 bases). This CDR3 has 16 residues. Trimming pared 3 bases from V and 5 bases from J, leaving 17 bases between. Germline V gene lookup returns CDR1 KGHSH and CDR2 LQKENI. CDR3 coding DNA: TGTGCCAGCTCACCGCTACCTAAGAGGACAGATCAGCCCCAGCATTTT. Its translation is CASSPLPKRTDQPQHF.

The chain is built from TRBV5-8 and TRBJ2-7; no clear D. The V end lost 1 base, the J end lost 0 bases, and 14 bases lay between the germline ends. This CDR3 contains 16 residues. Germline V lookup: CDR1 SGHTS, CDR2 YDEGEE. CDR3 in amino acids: CASSLTITKSSYEQYF. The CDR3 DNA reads TGTGCCAGCAGCTTGACGATAACGAAAAGCTCCTACGAGCAGTACTTC.

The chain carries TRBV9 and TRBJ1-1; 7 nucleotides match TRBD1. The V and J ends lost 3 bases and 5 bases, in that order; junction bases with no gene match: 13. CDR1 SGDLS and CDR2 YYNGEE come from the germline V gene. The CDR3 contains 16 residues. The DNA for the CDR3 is TGTGCCAGCAGCGCTCACCCAGGGGGGGGAAGGACTGAAGCTTTCTTT. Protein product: CASSAHPGGGRTEAFF.

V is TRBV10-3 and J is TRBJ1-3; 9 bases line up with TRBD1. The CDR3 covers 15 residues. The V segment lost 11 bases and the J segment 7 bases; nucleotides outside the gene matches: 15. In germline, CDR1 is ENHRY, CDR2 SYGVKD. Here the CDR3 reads CASTPGTGSGNTIYF. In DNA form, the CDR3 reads TGTGCCTCGACCCCCGGGACAGGGAGCGGGAACACCATATATTTT.

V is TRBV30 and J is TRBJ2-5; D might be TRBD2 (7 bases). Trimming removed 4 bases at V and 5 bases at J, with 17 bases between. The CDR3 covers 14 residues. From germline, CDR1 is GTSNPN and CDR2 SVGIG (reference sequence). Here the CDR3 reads CAWTRGGEWETQYF. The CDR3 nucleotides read TGTGCCTGGACTAGGGGGGGGGAATGGGAGACCCAGTACTTC. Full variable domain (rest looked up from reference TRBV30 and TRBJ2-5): SQTIHQWPATLVQPVGSPLSLECTVEGTSNPNLYWYRQAAGRGLQLLFYSVGIGQISSEVPQNLSASRPQDRQFILSSKKLLLSDSGFYLCAWTRGGEWETQYFGPGTRLLVL.